The 14 T cell receptor beta chains below come from one sample, sequenced in a study of T cell repertoires in cytomegalovirus infection. Via MiXCR, TCRdb re-called the reads, giving one row per CDR3 protein. Altogether about 490,000 distinct CDR3 sequences are present, approximately 15% being singletons, with the ten largest covering 24%. Sequencing was performed on CD8+ T cells from PBMCs. The source of these receptors is a human donor in good health (CMV status not recorded). Some clones in this sample may be carry-over from other donors' samples.

This clonotype was picked up many times. DNA for the CDR3: TGTGCCAGCAGCTTTGGGGTTTCTCAGCCCCAGCATTTT. Translated, it gives CASSFGVSQPQHF. The chain has TRBV7-6 and TRBJ1-5; D is unresolved. The ends were cut back, 3 bases at V and 6 bases at J, with 9 bases in the middle. There are 13 residues in the CDR3. Germline V gene sequence: CDR1 SGHVS, CDR2 FNYEAQ.

The CDR3 loop reads CASSLAQLTEAFF. The DNA for the CDR3 is TGTGCCAGCAGCTTAGCACAGCTGACTGAAGCTTTCTTT. This sequence joins TRBV13 and TRBJ1-1; no clear D gene. Germline V gene data show CDR1 as PRHDT and CDR2 as FYEKMQ (reference sequence). Trimming cost V 1 base and J 5 bases, with 8 bases left between them. The CDR3 sequence is 13 residues long.

This clonotype was found many times. The rearrangement uses TRBV12-5 and TRBJ2-2; either TRBD1 or TRBD2 may fit D (5 bases each). The germline V gene has CDR1 LGHNT and CDR2 FRNRAP. The CDR3 has 15 residues. V lost 5 bases, J lost 1 base, and 11 bases lay in between. Here the CDR3 DNA reads TGTGCTAGTGGTCCGGGGACCTTGAACACCGGGGAGCTGTTTTTT. This gives the protein CASGPGTLNTGELFF. The variable domain in full, completed from reference TRBV12-5 and TRBJ2-2, reads DARVTQTPRHKVTEMGQEVTMRCQPILGHNTVFWYRQTMMQGLELLAYFRNRAPLDDSGMPKDRFSAEMPDATLATLKIQPSEPRDSAVYFCASGPGTLNTGELFFGEGSRLTVL.

This clonotype was seen repeatedly, ten times or more. J is TRBJ2-2 and V is TRBV7-3; 11 nucleotides align to TRBD2. This CDR3 has 16 residues. V lost 5 bases to trimming and J lost 5 bases; unmatched junction nucleotides: 7. Germline V gives CDR1 SGHTA, CDR2 FQGTGA. The CDR3 region has the DNA TGTGCCAGCAGCACCTTACTAGCGGGAGATACCGGGGAGCTGTTTTTT. Translated: CASSTLLAGDTGELFF.

The chain joins TRBV27 to TRBJ2-4; D remains ambiguous. Deletions cut 6 bases from V and 0 bases from J, with 9 bases between. The germline V gene has CDR1 MNHEY and CDR2 SMNVEV (reference sequence). The CDR3 is 14 amino acids. The DNA for the CDR3 is TGTGCCAGCAGCCCTGAACCAGCCAAAAACATTCAGTACTTC. As protein: CASSPEPAKNIQYF.

This clonotype appeared many times. This chain links TRBV2 with TRBJ2-2, with unresolved D. Germline V gene lookup returns CDR1 SNHLY and CDR2 FYNNEI. V was cut by 4 bases and J by 4 bases, with 4 bases left in between. The CDR3 loop spans 12 amino acids. CDR3 amino acids: CASSGPTGELFF. The CDR3 coding sequence is TGTGCCAGCAGTGGTCCCACCGGGGAGCTGTTTTTT.

The chain is built from TRBV6-2 or TRBV6-3 and TRBJ2-7; 11 bases agree with TRBD2. The germline V gene has CDR1 MNHEY and CDR2 SVGEGT. The CDR3 runs to 12 residues. V dropped 10 bases and J dropped 3; count of bases not matched to a gene: 2. In nucleotides, the CDR3 is TGTGCCATCGGACTAGCGGGCTACGAGCAGTACTTC. Translated: CAIGLAGYEQYF.

A word on this clonotype: A much larger clone sits a single nucleotide away, making a read error possible. V gene TRBV19 combines with J gene TRBJ1-5; D remains unclear. This CDR3 is built from 13 residues. Germline-derived CDR1 and CDR2 are LNHDA and SQIVND (reference sequence). CDR3 in amino acids: CASSIRGNQPHHF. CDR3 sequence (DNA): TGTGCCAGTAGTATCCGTGGCAATCAGCCCCATCATTTT.

This sequence joins TRBV28 and TRBJ1-1, with D possibly TRBD1 on 6 matching bases. This CDR3 region has 17 residues. Between the trimmed V and J ends, which lost 1 base and 8 bases, there was a span of 23 bases. CDR1 and CDR2 (germline): MDHEN, SYDVKM. The CDR3 DNA follows: TGTGCCAGCAGTTTATCAGGGACAACGGGTTGGGGGCCAGAAGCTTTCTTT. It yields the protein CASSLSGTTGWGPEAFF. Full variable domain (remainder filled in from reference TRBV28 and TRBJ1-1): DVKVTQSSRYLVKRTGEKVFLECVQDMDHENMFWYRQDPGLGLRLIYFSYDVKMKEKGDIPEGYSVSREKKERFSLILESASTNQTSMYLCASSLSGTTGWGPEAFFGQGTRLTVV.

This clonotype has ten or more counts. The chain uses TRBV7-9 and TRBJ1-3, with D unclear. The germline gives CDR1 SEHNR, CDR2 FQNEAQ (reference sequence). The CDR3 loop spans 16 amino acids. V lost 0 bases, J lost 6 bases, and 15 bases lay in between. Here the CDR3 reads CASSLAAVPTANTIYF. The CDR3, as DNA: TGTGCCAGCAGCTTAGCAGCCGTCCCAACGGCAAACACCATATATTTT.

As to this clonotype: A much larger clone lies one base from this, so it may be a read error. It is likely a read error, because the conserved phenylalanine at the end of the CDR3 is missing. The rearrangement joins TRBV4-1 to TRBJ2-7; 7 nucleotides line up with TRBD1. This CDR3 region has 15 residues. V gave up 5 bases and J gave up 2 bases; unmatched junction bases: 9. Germline V CDR1 and CDR2: MGHRA, YSYEKL. CDR3 sequence (DNA): TGCGCCAGCAGCGGATCCCGGGACAGCCCCTACGAGCAGTACTTA. Translated: CASSGSRDSPYEQYL.

This clonotype was picked up a small number of times. The chain is built from TRBV12-5 and TRBJ1-3; no firm D call. Germline V lookup: CDR1 LGHNT, CDR2 FRNRAP. The CDR3 consists of 11 residues. V was trimmed by 5 bases and J by 7 bases, leaving 6 bases between them. DNA for the CDR3: TGTGCTAGTGGTCGGTTTAACACCATATATTTT. Protein sequence: CASGRFNTIYF.

This clonotype was found a few times. V gene TRBV7-3 combines with J gene TRBJ2-3; D unresolved. Germline CDR1 reads SGHTA; CDR2 reads FQGTGA. V shed 5 bases and J shed 5 bases, with 14 bases lying between them. This CDR3 spans 14 amino acids. CDR3 in DNA: TGTGCCAGCAGCCCAACCATGACCGGAGATACGCAGTATTTT. Translating gives CASSPTMTGDTQYF.

The V gene is TRBV5-5, the J gene TRBJ2-5, with TRBD2 matching over 7 bases. The germline V gene encodes CDR1 SGHKS and CDR2 YYEKEE (reference sequence). The CDR3 loop spans 16 amino acids. With 5 bases clipped from V and 1 base from J, the junction kept 11 bases outside the gene matches. In nucleotides, the CDR3 is TGTGCCAGCAGGGTTGGGGGAGGGACCCTCCAAGAGACCCAGTACTTC. As protein: CASRVGGGTLQETQYF.